This entry concerns a single T cell receptor (beta chain). Profiling relied on immunoSEQ multiplex PCR, and the TCRdb table lists in-frame clones only, not all of them. The top ten clones hold approximately 4% of a sample with some 150,000 clones, around 93% of them seen once. This sample was included in a study of control samples from healthy donors and cancer patients. CDR3 length equals 15 residues. V was trimmed by 3 bases and J by 6 bases, leaving 12 bases between them. CDR1 is LNHDA, CDR2 SQIVND, per germline (reference sequence). This TCR came from a woman in her sixties or seventies in good health. This sequence joins TRBV19 and TRBJ1-6, with D perhaps TRBD1 (5 bases). Sequenced material: blood. CDR3 loop: CASSMGRSSNSPLHF. CDR3 nucleotides: TGTGCCAGTAGTATGGGACGATCTTCTAATTCACCCCTCCACTTT.